Listed below are T cell receptor beta chains from one sample, sequenced in a study of shared clonotypes between healthy human individuals. Libraries were prepared by immunoSEQ multiplex PCR; TCRdb keeps only in-frame clonotypes and omits some of them. The sample yields roughly 2 million clones, less than 95% seen once. The sequencing sample was made of naive CD8+ T cells sorted from blood. The receptors were gathered from a man aged 18 to 30 in good health. Both conserved end residues are part of each CDR3. A D gene is named only where the DNA matches it firmly. Size is omitted from some rows. Given values are once, few, many or a class for expanded clones.

>TRBJ1-5|TRBV27|-|-
TGTGCCAGCAGTTTAGGGGCGGGGGATCTCAATCAGCCCCAGCATTTT
CASSLGAGDLNQPQHF
>TRBJ2-7|TRBV7-9|TRBD1|once
TGTGCCAGCAGCTTAGGTACAGGGGGCGGGTCGGTAGAGCAGTACTTC
CASSLGTGGGSVEQYF
>TRBJ1-5|TRBV4-1|-|-
TGCGCCAGCAGCCAAGATGAGGGAACCAATCAGCCCCAGCATTTT
CASSQDEGTNQPQHF
>TRBJ2-3|TRBV2|-|-
TGTGCCAGCAGTGGGGGGAGCACAGATACGCAGTATTTT
CASSGGSTDTQYF
>TRBJ2-2|TRBV15|-|-
TGTGCCACCAGCGACCAGACGCGGACCGGGGAGCTGTTTTTT
CATSDQTRTGELFF
>TRBJ1-2|TRBV19|-|-
TGTGCCAGTAGTGTACCCCTAGCCAATGGCTACACCTTC
CASSVPLANGYTF
>TRBJ2-7|TRBV7-2|-|-
TGTGCCAGCAGCTTAGACGGGACCTCCTACGAGCAGTACTTC
CASSLDGTSYEQYF
>TRBJ2-7|TRBV10-3|-|-
TGTGCCACCACAACGGGACTCCCCAACGAGCAGTACTTC
CATTTGLPNEQYF
>TRBJ2-3|TRBV30|-|-
TGTGCCTGGAGTGTCGTAGCCACAGATACGCAGTATTTT
CAWSVVATDTQYF
>TRBJ2-3|TRBV9|TRBD2|once
TGTGCCAGCAGCGCTAGCGGGGGCGGAGGCACAGATACGCAGTATTTT
CASSASGGGGTDTQYF
>TRBJ2-1|TRBV30|-|-
TGTGCCTGGAGCCACCAGAATGAGCAGTTCTTC
CAWSHQNEQFF
>TRBJ2-3|TRBV5-4|TRBD2|few
TGTGCCAGCAGCTTCAGCGGGGGGGCCGCAGATACGCAGTATTTT
CASSFSGGAADTQYF
>TRBJ1-1|TRBV30|-|-
TGTGCCTGGAGTGGTCGGGGAATCGCTGAAGCTTTCTTT
CAWSGRGIAEAFF
>TRBJ2-3|TRBV7-9|-|-
TGTGCCAGCTCTCGATACAGGGGCACAGATACGCAGTATTTT
CASSRYRGTDTQYF
>TRBJ1-5|TRBV4-1|-|-
TGCGCCAGCAGCCAAGGGCTTAATAGCAATCAGCCCCAGCATTTT
CASSQGLNSNQPQHF
>TRBJ2-3|TRBV7-9|-|once
TGTGCCAGCAGCTTTGGGTCATCAGATACGCAGTATTTT
CASSFGSSDTQYF
>TRBJ2-1|TRBV7-6|-|-
TGTGCCAGCAGCTTAGACAGGAACTCCTACAATGAGCAGTTCTTC
CASSLDRNSYNEQFF
>TRBJ2-7|TRBV4-3|-|-
TGCGCCAGCAGCCAAGATCTGGAGAGCTCCTACGAGCAGTACTTC
CASSQDLESSYEQYF
>TRBJ2-3|TRBV9|TRBD2|-
TGTGCCAGCAGCGTACTCCCCGCTAGCGGAGGCACAGATACGCAGTATTTT
CASSVLPASGGTDTQYF
>TRBJ2-5|TRBV11-2|-|-
TGTGCCAGCAGCTCCTTCTCTCCGCAACAAGAGACCCAGTACTTC
CASSSFSPQQETQYF
>TRBJ2-2|TRBV9|-|-
TGTGCCAGCAGCGTAGCTGTGGGAAGTCCCGGGGAGCTGTTTTTT
CASSVAVGSPGELFF
>TRBJ1-6|TRBV4-1|TRBD1|-
TGCGCCAGCAGCCAACGGGGACAGGAGAATTCACCCCTCCACTTT
CASSQRGQENSPLHF
>TRBJ2-5|TRBV5-6|-|once
TGTGCCAGCAGCTGGTCGGTTGAGACCCAGTACTTC
CASSWSVETQYF
>TRBJ1-4|TRBV5-3|TRBD1|-
TGTGCCAGAAGCTTGGCGGGACAGGGGGGCCAACTGGGTGAAAAACTGTTTTTT
CARSLAGQGGQLGEKLFF
>TRBJ1-2|TRBV29-1|-|-
TGCAACGTTGTGACGGTCTATGGCTACACCTTC
CNVVTVYGYTF
>TRBJ2-5|TRBV13|-|-
TGTGCCAGCCGAGCCGCCCAAGAGACCCAGTACTTC
CASRAAQETQYF
>TRBJ1-1|TRBV6-1|TRBD1|-
TGTGCCACCTTACAGGGGGCTGGGGACACTGAAGCTTTCTTT
CATLQGAGDTEAFF
>TRBJ2-2|TRBV6-6|-|-
TGTGCCAGCAGTTACTCGGGGGACAACCCCGGGGAGCTGTTTTTT
CASSYSGDNPGELFF
>TRBJ2-1|TRBV29-1|-|-
TGCAGCGTTGATGAGGGGGTGCACAATGAGCAGTTCTTC
CSVDEGVHNEQFF
>TRBJ2-5|TRBV6-5|TRBD1|-
TGTGCCAGCAGTACGGGGACAGTCCAAGAGACCCAGTACTTC
CASSTGTVQETQYF
>TRBJ2-5|TRBV7-8|TRBD1|-
TGTGCCAGCAGCTTAGATGGGACAGGTCAAGAGACCCAGTACTTC
CASSLDGTGQETQYF
>TRBJ1-2|TRBV6-5|-|-
TGTGCCAGCAGAGGAGACACGGTTCATGGTGGCTACACCTTC
CASRGDTVHGGYTF
>TRBJ1-6|TRBV6-6|-|-
TGTGCCAGCAGTTACGTACAGGGAAATAATTCACCCCTCCACTTT
CASSYVQGNNSPLHF
>TRBJ1-1|TRBV6-1|-|-
TGTGCCAGCAGTCCTACTTGGACGGGGAACACTGAAGCTTTCTTT
CASSPTWTGNTEAFF
>TRBJ2-5|TRBV27|-|-
TGTGCCAGCAGTCAAATCGACACAGAGACCCAGTACTTC
CASSQIDTETQYF
>TRBJ1-1|TRBV5-4|-|-
TGTGCCAGCAGCGCCGGACAGCCCACTGAAGCTTTCTTT
CASSAGQPTEAFF
>TRBJ1-1|TRBV5-6|-|-
TGTGCCAGCAGCAGTGGACAGCTCCTGTGGGGAATCTTT
CASSSGQLLWGIF
>TRBJ2-5|TRBV7-6|-|-
TGTGCCAGCAGCTTACACAGGGGGGGAGAGACCCAGTACTTC
CASSLHRGGETQYF
>TRBJ2-5|TRBV18|-|once
TGTGCCAGCTCATCCACGGCTAGGGAGACCCAGTACTTC
CASSSTARETQYF
>TRBJ1-5|TRBV27|-|-
TGTGCCAGCAGTCTAACAGGGTCGCGACAGCCCCAGCATTTT
CASSLTGSRQPQHF
>TRBJ1-1|TRBV11-1|-|-
TGTGCCAGCAGCTTAGGCGGGCCCCCCACTGAAGCTTTCTTT
CASSLGGPPTEAFF
>TRBJ2-7|TRBV5-5|-|-
TGTGCCAGCAGCTGGGGGGCAGATAGCTCCTACGAGCAGTACTTC
CASSWGADSSYEQYF
>TRBJ1-5|TRBV27|TRBD1|-
TGTGCCAGCAGTTACCGACAGGGGGCTTCCCAGCCCCAGCATTTT
CASSYRQGASQPQHF
>TRBJ1-1|TRBV2|TRBD1|-
TGTGCCAGCAGTGAGACAGGGGGCTTTGTCGACGCTTTCTTT
CASSETGGFVDAFF
>TRBJ2-7|TRBV7-9|TRBD1|once
TGTGCCAGCAGCTTAGGACAGGGGGCATTTGACGAGCAGTACTTC
CASSLGQGAFDEQYF
>TRBJ1-2|TRBV9|TRBD1|-
TGTGCCAGCAGCGCCCGCGCCGGGACAGGGGTGGAGTATGGCTACACCTTC
CASSARAGTGVEYGYTF
>TRBJ2-1|TRBV5-1|TRBD1|-
TGCGCCAGCAACAACGGGACAGGGGGCTCTCGGGAGCAGTTCTTC
CASNNGTGGSREQFF
>TRBJ2-7|TRBV9|-|-
TGTGCCAGCAGCGTAGGGCGAGGGGTTCGCGACGAGCAGTACTTC
CASSVGRGVRDEQYF
>TRBJ2-7|TRBV28|-|-
TGTGCCAGCAGTCCCCGACTCCTTACCTACGAGCAGTACTTC
CASSPRLLTYEQYF
>TRBJ2-7|TRBV5-6|-|-
TGTGCCAGCATCCCGGCGGGCGACTACGAGCAGTACTTC
CASIPAGDYEQYF
>TRBJ1-1|TRBV13|-|-
TGTGCCAGCAGCTTAGAACACGGGAGTACTGAAGCTTTCTTT
CASSLEHGSTEAFF
>TRBJ2-2|TRBV27|-|-
TGTGCCAGCATTGGGAAACCAACGAACACCGGGGAGCTGTTTTTT
CASIGKPTNTGELFF
>TRBJ2-2|TRBV5-1|-|-
TGCGCCAGCAGCGACCCGGGACTCTACACCGGGGAGCTGTTTTTT
CASSDPGLYTGELFF
>TRBJ1-5|TRBV5-8|-|-
TGTGCCAGCAGCTACGGGCCTGAGGGCAATCAGCCCCAGCATTTT
CASSYGPEGNQPQHF
>TRBJ1-1|TRBV4-1|TRBD1|-
TGCGCCAGCAGCCAGGGACAGGGTGAAGCTTTCTTT
CASSQGQGEAFF
>TRBJ1-1|TRBV5-8|-|-
TGTGCCAGCAGCTTCGGGGCGAACACTGAAGCTTTCTTT
CASSFGANTEAFF
>TRBJ1-5|TRBV5-6|-|once
TGTGCCAGCAGCTGGGGGGATCAACCCCAGCATTTT
CASSWGDQPQHF